The 23 T cell receptor beta chains reported below all come from one sample, sequenced in a study of shared clonotypes between healthy human individuals. The data were produced by immunoSEQ multiplex PCR, yet TCRdb's version contains in-frame clones alone and is incomplete. The table shows roughly 1.5 million clones, with about 98% occurring only once. Material: naive CD4+ T cells sorted from blood. Subset indicated: CD45RA+ positively selected. These receptors all come from a man aged 25-45 years in good health.

This chain uses TRBV4-1 with TRBJ1-1, with D perhaps matching TRBD1 (5 bases). CDR1 and CDR2 from the germline V gene are MGHRA and YSYEKL. This CDR3 spans 14 amino acids. Between the trimmed V and J ends, which lost 0 bases and 4 bases, there was a span of 9 bases. The CDR3 sequence is CASSQEVGVTEAFF. The CDR3 DNA reads as TGCGCCAGCAGCCAAGAAGTAGGGGTCACTGAAGCTTTCTTT.

The rearrangement uses TRBV11-2 and TRBJ2-7, with D perhaps matching TRBD1 (5 bases). CDR1 and CDR2 from the germline V gene are SGHAT and FQNNGV. The CDR3 runs 15 residues. Between the trimmed V and J ends, which lost 2 bases and 0 bases, there was a span of 11 bases. In DNA form, the CDR3 reads TGTGCCAGCAGCTTACCCCAGGGCCACTCCTACGAGCAGTACTTC. Encoded protein: CASSLPQGHSYEQYF.

The chain is built from TRBV19 and TRBJ1-5; the D is unclear. CDR1 and CDR2 from the germline V gene are LNHDA and SQIVND (reference sequence). Deletions cut 4 bases from V and 2 bases from J, with 9 bases between. The CDR3 is 14 amino acids. CDR3 in DNA: TGTGCCAGTAGTAGGTACCAAGGCAATCAGCCCCAGCATTTT. Translated, it gives CASSRYQGNQPQHF.

This clone was recorded once. The chain joins TRBV11-2 to TRBJ2-7; TRBD2 is a possible D gene (6 bases). Germline CDR1 SGHAT, CDR2 FQNNGV. With 5 bases removed from V and 5 bases from J, the gap between germline ends came to 10 bases. The CDR3 length is 12 residues. CDR3 sequence: CASSPTGDEQYF. The CDR3 region has the DNA TGTGCCAGCAGCCCTACGGGGGACGAGCAGTACTTC.

The chain has TRBV30 and TRBJ1-1; D is perhaps TRBD1 (6 bases). Trimming shortened V by 2 bases and J by 1 base, and 11 bases separated the two germline ends. The CDR3 contains 14 residues. Germline CDR1 reads GTSNPN; CDR2 reads SVGIG (reference sequence). The CDR3 DNA reads as TGTGCCTGGAGTACACCGGGACAGAACACTGAAGCTTTCTTT. Protein: CAWSTPGQNTEAFF.

V is TRBV5-4 and J is TRBJ2-3; TRBD2 aligns across 7 bases. Germline V CDR1 and CDR2: SGHNT, YYREEE (reference sequence). J was trimmed by 3 bases and V by 1 base; bases with no gene match: 8. The CDR3 spans 16 residues. CDR3 DNA: TGTGCCAGCAGCTTGAGTCCCAGCGGGAAGACAGATACGCAGTATTTT. Residues: CASSLSPSGKTDTQYF. The variable domain in full, with the rest retrieved from reference TRBV5-4 and TRBJ2-3, is ETGVTQSPTHLIKTRGQQVTLRCSSQSGHNTVSWYQQALGQGPQFIFQYYREEENGRGNFPPRFSGLQFPNYSSELNVNALELDDSALYLCASSLSPSGKTDTQYFGPGTRLTVL.

The rearrangement uses TRBV9 and TRBJ2-7, with TRBD1 matching over 9 bases. The germline CDR1 and CDR2 sequences are SGDLS and YYNGEE. V lost 3 bases, J lost 2 bases, and 9 bases stayed unmatched. This CDR3 has 16 residues. The CDR3 is CASSAQQGALAYEQYF. The CDR3 DNA is TGTGCCAGCAGCGCCCAACAGGGGGCGCTAGCCTACGAGCAGTACTTC. Full variable domain (missing parts from reference TRBV9 and TRBJ2-7): DSGVTQTPKHLITATGQRVTLRCSPRSGDLSVYWYQQSLDQGLQFLIQYYNGEERAKGNILERFSAQQFPDLHSELNLSSLELGDSALYFCASSAQQGALAYEQYFGPGTRLTVT.

This clone was seen just once. The CDR3 sequence is CASRLWAWNTGELFF. CDR3 nucleotide sequence: TGCGCCAGCCGACTCTGGGCCTGGAACACCGGGGAGCTGTTTTTT. This chain connects TRBV23-1 to TRBJ2-2; the D is unclear. TRBV23-1 belongs to the ORF category, with a function that is uncertain. V lost 8 bases, J lost 1 base, and 14 bases lay in between. The CDR3 loop spans 15 amino acids.

The chain recombines TRBV12-5 with TRBJ2-1, with 11 bases identical to TRBD2. This CDR3 contains 16 residues. The germline CDR1 and CDR2 sequences are LGHNT and FRNRAP. The trim removed 0 bases at V and 9 bases at J, leaving 7 bases unmatched. This CDR3 is CASGLVVSGRVGEQFF. Here the CDR3 DNA reads TGTGCTAGTGGTTTGGTCGTTAGCGGGAGGGTAGGTGAGCAGTTCTTC.

The chain couples TRBV5-1 to TRBJ1-2, with 9 bases aligning to TRBD1. CDR3 length: 16 amino acids. The germline V gene encodes CDR1 SGHRS and CDR2 YFSETQ. V lost 1 base to trimming and J lost 5 bases; unmatched junction nucleotides: 9. This chain's CDR3 is CASSLTPDRGGYGYTF. The CDR3 DNA follows: TGCGCCAGCAGCTTGACCCCGGACAGGGGAGGATATGGCTACACCTTC.

Here the CDR3 reads CASSAEGRSYAETQYF. DNA of the CDR3: TGCGCCAGCAGTGCGGAGGGTCGATCATACGCAGAGACCCAGTACTTC. The rearrangement uses TRBV5-1 and TRBJ2-5; D perhaps matches TRBD2 (6 bases). The CDR3 is made up of 16 amino acids. Deletions cut 5 bases from V and 4 bases from J, with 21 bases between. The V gene's germline CDR1 is SGHRS and CDR2 YFSETQ.

The rearrangement links TRBV11-2 to TRBJ1-1; D not certain. The CDR3 has 14 amino acids. V lost 7 bases, J lost 2 bases, and 14 bases lay in between. Germline lookup yields CDR1 SGHAT and CDR2 FQNNGV. CDR3 amino acids: CASIKGRGNTEAFF. The DNA for the CDR3 is TGTGCCAGCATAAAGGGCCGGGGAAACACTGAAGCTTTCTTT.

The chain uses TRBV27 and TRBJ2-1; the D gene is possibly TRBD2 (6 bases). Trimming removed 2 bases from V and 0 bases from J, with 29 bases in between. Germline CDR1 reads MNHEY; CDR2 reads SMNVEV (reference sequence). The CDR3 contains 22 residues. CDR3 in amino acids: CASSLKPPLSREVRGSYNEQFF. CDR3 DNA sequence: TGTGCCAGCAGTTTAAAACCACCTCTGTCAAGGGAGGTAAGGGGCTCCTACAATGAGCAGTTCTTC.

The V gene is TRBV2, the J gene TRBJ1-1, with 7 bases lining up with TRBD1. This CDR3 has 14 residues. Looked up from germline, CDR1 is SNHLY and CDR2 is FYNNEI. The trim removed 7 bases at V and 5 bases at J, leaving 10 bases unmatched. The CDR3 nucleotides read TGTGCCAGCAAAGACGGGACAGCAGTTACTGAAGCTTTCTTT. Amino acid sequence: CASKDGTAVTEAFF. The full variable domain, in which reference TRBV2 and TRBJ1-1 provide the parts outside the CDR3, is EPEVTQTPSHQVTQMGQEVILRCVPISNHLYFYWYRQILGQKVEFLVSFYNNEISEKSEIFDDQFSVERPDGSNFTLKIRSTKLEDSAMYFCASKDGTAVTEAFFGQGTRLTVV.

V and J are TRBV5-1 and TRBJ2-1; D assignment may be TRBD1 or TRBD2 (5 bases each). This CDR3 is built from 13 residues. The V end was cut by 4 bases, the J end by 9 bases, with 14 bases between. Germline assignment: CDR1 SGHRS and CDR2 YFSETQ. The CDR3 DNA reads TGCGCCAGCAGCACGGACGGTGGGGGTGAGCAGTTCTTC. Its translation: CASSTDGGGEQFF.

The gene calls are TRBV7-9 and TRBJ2-2; 8 positions agree with TRBD1. The CDR3 sequence is 17 residues long. CDR1 is SEHNR, CDR2 FQNEAQ, per germline (reference sequence). The V segment lost 5 bases and the J segment 1 base; nucleotides outside the gene matches: 9. CDR3 bases: TGTGCCAGCAGCCGAACACTAGGACAGGGGAACACCGGGGAGCTGTTTTTT. This codes for CASSRTLGQGNTGELFF. Full variable domain (missing parts from reference TRBV7-9 and TRBJ2-2): DTGVSQNPRHKITKRGQNVTFRCDPISEHNRLYWYRQTLGQGPEFLTYFQNEAQLEKSRLLSDRFSAERPKGSFSTLEIQRTEQGDSAMYLCASSRTLGQGNTGELFFGEGSRLTVL.

The chain combines TRBV9 with TRBJ2-1; 12 bases align to TRBD2. Germline loops: CDR1 SGDLS, CDR2 YYNGEE. J was trimmed by 6 bases and V by 4 bases; bases with no gene match: 8. The CDR3 covers 16 residues. CDR3 bases: TGTGCCAGCAGCCCAGGGCTAGCGGGAGGGTTCAATGAGCAGTTCTTC. This codes for CASSPGLAGGFNEQFF.

CDR3 DNA sequence: TGCGCCAGCAGCTTGGCACGCGAGACTAGCGGGAGGAGCAATGAGCAGTTCTTC. This translates into CASSLARETSGRSNEQFF. This chain uses TRBV5-1 with TRBJ2-1; TRBD2 matches at 13 bases. Trimming removed 0 bases from V and 6 bases from J; junction bases left unmatched: 9. From germline, CDR1 is SGHRS and CDR2 YFSETQ. The CDR3 is 18 amino acids.

In its sample, this clone was seen once. The chain employs TRBV7-2 and TRBJ2-1; tentative D call: TRBD1 (6 bases). Germline values: CDR1 SGHTA, CDR2 FQGNSA. This CDR3 region has 12 residues. V was cut by 0 bases and J by 14 bases, with 11 bases left in between. CDR3 DNA: TGTGCCAGCAGCTTAGCGGCGACAGGAGAGTTCTTC. It encodes CASSLAATGEFF.

The V gene is TRBV10-2, the J gene TRBJ2-2, with D possibly being TRBD2 (5 bases). V lost 4 bases and J lost 4, with 10 bases in between. This CDR3 region has 14 residues. Germline V gene sequence: CDR1 WSHSY, CDR2 SAAADI. CDR3 in amino acids: CASSGLAGTGELFF. CDR3 DNA: TGCGCCAGCAGTGGGCTAGCTGGCACCGGGGAGCTGTTTTTT.

J is TRBJ2-7 and V is TRBV5-1; 8 bases line up with TRBD2. The germline gives CDR1 SGHRS, CDR2 YFSETQ. V lost 0 bases and J lost 6; bases outside the gene matches: 8. The CDR3 runs to 15 residues. Written as DNA, the CDR3 is TGCGCCAGCAGCTTGGCCGAGAGAGCGGGAGCCGAGCAGTACTTC. Protein sequence: CASSLAERAGAEQYF.

This chain joins TRBV29-1 and TRBJ2-3; no clear D gene. Germline V CDR1 and CDR2: SQVTM, ANQGSEA. The CDR3 totals 13 residues. V gave up 4 bases and J gave up 0 bases, with 8 bases separating them. The CDR3 reads CSVGDTSTDTQYF. The CDR3 DNA reads TGCAGCGTTGGTGATACTAGCACAGATACGCAGTATTTT.

The chain is built from TRBV10-1 and TRBJ2-7, with D possibly being TRBD2 (5 bases). Germline V gene lookup returns CDR1 WNHNN and CDR2 SYGVQD (reference sequence). This CDR3 comprises 14 residues. With 6 bases removed from V and 5 bases from J, the gap between germline ends came to 17 bases. The CDR3 region has the DNA TGCGCCAGCAGCGGAACCCAGATGACTAACGAGCAGTACTTC. Amino acids: CASSGTQMTNEQYF.